The next 8 T cell receptor beta chains were all read from a single sample in a study of cytomegalovirus exposure and HLA in healthy donors. Vbeta (60) and Jbeta (13) primers were used in the PCR. Sequencing used immunoSEQ multiplex PCR; TCRdb keeps in-frame clones, though not all of them. The profile shows approximately 170,000 clones, around 78% of them singletons. The source material was PBMCs. These receptor sequences come from a middle-aged man in good health and CMV-seronegative.

The chain combines TRBV2 with TRBJ2-1; TRBD1 agrees at 8 bases. The germline V gene encodes CDR1 SNHLY and CDR2 FYNNEI. V lost 6 bases and J lost 12; bases outside the gene matches: 4. The CDR3 spans 11 residues. This CDR3 is CASSETGGQFF. CDR3 sequence (DNA): TGTGCCAGCAGCGAAACAGGGGGGCAGTTCTTC.

This chain connects TRBV2 to TRBJ1-1; D might be TRBD1 (6 bases). Trimming took off 0 bases at V and 3 bases at J, with 8 bases between the two ends. This CDR3 has 14 residues. Germline values: CDR1 SNHLY, CDR2 FYNNEI. The CDR3 loop is CASSEATGYTEAFF. In DNA, the CDR3 is TGTGCCAGCAGTGAAGCGACAGGTTACACTGAAGCTTTCTTT.

This clone has more than one count but fewer than ten. The V and J genes are TRBV4-1 and TRBJ1-1; TRBD1 aligns across 9 bases. The trim removed 5 bases at V and 3 bases at J, leaving 7 bases unmatched. Germline V gene lookup returns CDR1 MGHRA and CDR2 YSYEKL. The CDR3 spans 15 residues. CDR3 in DNA: TGCGCCAGCAGCACCGCGGGACAGGGATACACTGAAGCTTTCTTT. This codes for CASSTAGQGYTEAFF.

V usage is TRBV15 and J usage is TRBJ2-2; TRBD1 matches 9 bases. The ends lost 1 base at V and 3 bases at J; junction bases unmatched: 9. Germline CDR1 and CDR2: LNHNV and YYDKDF (reference sequence). CDR3 size: 18 residues. This CDR3 is CATSRGGRDRVDTGELFF. The CDR3 DNA sequence: TGTGCCACCAGCAGAGGGGGTCGGGACAGGGTTGACACCGGGGAGCTGTTTTTT. Drawing the rest from reference TRBV15 and TRBJ2-2, the complete variable domain is DAMVIQNPRYQVTQFGKPVTLSCSQTLNHNVMYWYQQKSSQAPKLLFHYYDKDFNNEADTPDNFQSRRPNTSFCFLDIRSPGLGDTAMYLCATSRGGRDRVDTGELFFGEGSRLTVL.

The rearrangement links TRBV11-2 to TRBJ2-1, with 11 nucleotides matching TRBD2. The germline CDR1 and CDR2 sequences are SGHAT and FQNNGV. CDR3 length: 17 amino acids. J gave up 6 bases and V 4 bases, and 11 bases lay outside the gene matches. The CDR3 here is CASSSPSGTSGSNEQFF. CDR3 in DNA: TGTGCCAGCAGCTCTCCCTCCGGGACTAGCGGAAGCAATGAGCAGTTCTTC.

The J gene is TRBJ2-7, the V gene TRBV6-5; the match to TRBD2 covers 9 bases. Germline lookup yields CDR1 MNHEY and CDR2 SVGAGI. The V gene end was trimmed by 2 bases and the J gene end by 0 bases; junction bases not matched to a gene: 2. The CDR3 totals 15 residues. CDR3 region: CASSYGLASSYEQYF. CDR3 nucleotides: TGTGCCAGCAGTTACGGACTAGCGAGCTCCTACGAGCAGTACTTC.

The rearrangement joins TRBV7-9 to TRBJ2-5, with 9 positions matching TRBD2. J gave up 5 bases and V 7 bases, and 20 bases lay outside the gene matches. This CDR3 has 18 amino acids. In germline, CDR1 is SEHNR, CDR2 FQNEAQ (reference sequence). The CDR3 sequence is CASTPKMRIAGVVETQYF. In DNA, the CDR3 is TGTGCCAGCACCCCAAAGATGAGGATAGCGGGAGTTGTGGAGACCCAGTACTTC.

CDR3 loop: CASSFNRQGYGYTF. In DNA form, the CDR3 reads TGTGCCAGCAGCTTTAACAGGCAAGGCTATGGCTACACCTTC. The chain links TRBV5-4 to TRBJ1-2; maybe TRBD1 (5 bases). The CDR3 runs to 14 residues. Germline lookup yields CDR1 SGHNT and CDR2 YYREEE (reference sequence). V was trimmed by 2 bases and J by 4 bases, leaving 12 bases between them.